This entry concerns a single T cell receptor (beta chain). Its antigen is still unknown. The sample originates from a study of cytomegalovirus exposure and HLA in healthy donors. CDR1 SGHAT and CDR2 FQDESV come from the germline V gene (reference sequence). CDR3 length: 15 amino acids. Trimming stripped 5 bases from V and 5 bases from J, with 18 bases between. Broader study findings: Later work associated over 15,000 TCR beta sequences with HLA alleles at 0.05 false discovery rate.

Primers included in the PCR were 60 Vbeta and 13 Jbeta primers. Method: immunoSEQ multiplex PCR; TCRdb's copy keeps in-frame clones and lacks some. Across just over 150,000 clones, the top ten clones capture about 1.2% of the sample. The J gene is TRBJ1-1, the V gene TRBV11-1; a weak D match, TRBD1 (5 bases). The source is a woman in her fifties or sixties in good health and CMV-seronegative. Sequencing input: PBMCs. This CDR3 reads CASSPRRGAWTEAFF. The DNA for the CDR3 is TGTGCCAGCAGCCCCCGGAGGGGCGCCTGGACTGAAGCTTTCTTT.